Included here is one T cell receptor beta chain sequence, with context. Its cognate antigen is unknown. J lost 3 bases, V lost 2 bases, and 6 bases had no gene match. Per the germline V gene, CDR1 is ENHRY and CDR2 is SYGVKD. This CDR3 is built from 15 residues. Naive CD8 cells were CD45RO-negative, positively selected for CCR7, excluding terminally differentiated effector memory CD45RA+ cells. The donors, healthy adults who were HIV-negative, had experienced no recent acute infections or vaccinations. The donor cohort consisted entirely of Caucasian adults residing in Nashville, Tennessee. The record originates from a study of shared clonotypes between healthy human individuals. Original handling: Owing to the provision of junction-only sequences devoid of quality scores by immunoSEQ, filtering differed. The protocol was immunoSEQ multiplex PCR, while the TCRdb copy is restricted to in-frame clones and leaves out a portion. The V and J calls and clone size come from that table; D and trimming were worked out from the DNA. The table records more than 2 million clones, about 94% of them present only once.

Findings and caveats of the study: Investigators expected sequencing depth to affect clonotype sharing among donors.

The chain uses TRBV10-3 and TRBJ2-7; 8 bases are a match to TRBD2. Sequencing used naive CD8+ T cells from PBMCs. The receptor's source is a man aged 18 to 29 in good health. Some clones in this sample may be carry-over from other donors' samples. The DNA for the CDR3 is TGTGCCATCAGTGAGAGGTTAAGCGGGAGCTACGAGCAGTACTTC. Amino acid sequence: CAISERLSGSYEQYF.